Listed below are T cell receptor beta chains from one sample, sequenced in a study of chemoradiotherapy in HPV16-positive cancers. Method: immunoSEQ multiplex PCR; TCRdb's copy keeps in-frame clones and lacks some. Of roughly 14,000 clones in the sample, approximately 89% were seen once. This specimen consisted of tumor tissue, obtained from a patient who underwent chemoradiotherapy. The receptors derive from a human donor with HPV-associated anogenital cancer. The CDR3 runs from the conserved cysteine through the conserved F or W. D genes are given only for firm matches.

D: -
J: TRBJ1-4
V: TRBV5-1
CDR3: CASRRTEQGTNEKLFF

D: TRBD2
J: TRBJ2-7
V: TRBV5-8
CDR3: CASSSREGVRVYEQYF

D: -
J: TRBJ2-1
V: TRBV5-8
CDR3: CASSLAAGTAYNEQFF

D: -
J: TRBJ1-2
V: TRBV11-2
CDR3: CASSLTPPGRANYGYTF

D: TRBD1
J: TRBJ2-3
V: TRBV29-1
CDR3: CSVADRGRDTQYF

D: TRBD2
J: TRBJ2-3
V: TRBV13
CDR3: CASSPTSSGSTDTQYF

D: -
J: TRBJ2-7
V: TRBV18
CDR3: CASSPTGPRSAYEQYF

D: TRBD2
J: TRBJ2-5
V: TRBV7-2
CDR3: CASSIQGGLAGETQYF

D: -
J: TRBJ2-6
V: TRBV12-5
CDR3: CASGLSRGSGANVLTF

D: TRBD2
J: TRBJ2-2
V: TRBV5-4
CDR3: CASSLGLAGSTGELFF

D: TRBD2
J: TRBJ2-7
V: TRBV6-5
CDR3: CASSTLAGGPYEQYF

D: -
J: TRBJ2-5
V: TRBV4-2
CDR3: CASSQRPEGRFGETQYF

D: TRBD2
J: TRBJ2-1
V: TRBV7-3
CDR3: CASSLSLAGGLNEQFF

D: -
J: TRBJ2-7
V: TRBV6-1
CDR3: CASNLAPYEQYF

D: -
J: TRBJ1-1
V: TRBV5-6
CDR3: CASSLWANEAFF

D: -
J: TRBJ2-3
V: TRBV28
CDR3: CASSRDQGPDTQYF

D: -
J: TRBJ2-1
V: TRBV5-4
CDR3: CASSSYGQGGRDEQFF

D: -
J: TRBJ2-7
V: TRBV6-1
CDR3: CASTIRAAVNEQYF

D: -
J: TRBJ2-3
V: TRBV9
CDR3: CASSVEGVMVDTQYF

D: -
J: TRBJ1-4
V: TRBV6-6
CDR3: CASWRGALNEKLFF

D: -
J: TRBJ1-1
V: TRBV5-1
CDR3: CASSLSADTEAFF

D: -
J: TRBJ1-4
V: TRBV7-2
CDR3: CASSLPEVGSEKLFF

D: -
J: TRBJ1-2
V: TRBV20-1
CDR3: CSVGLVYGYTF

D: -
J: TRBJ1-1
V: TRBV5-1
CDR3: CASSLDRQDTEAFF

D: -
J: TRBJ2-5
V: TRBV7-3
CDR3: CASSTSPQETQYF

D: TRBD1
J: TRBJ1-1
V: TRBV7-9
CDR3: CASSSGQGARTEAFF

D: -
J: TRBJ2-3
V: TRBV7-8
CDR3: CASSLRGTAGSGSTDTQYF

D: -
J: TRBJ1-1
V: TRBV7-9
CDR3: CASSLAADHTEAFF

D: TRBD2
J: TRBJ2-5
V: TRBV2
CDR3: CASRRGTSGRETQYF

D: TRBD1
J: TRBJ1-1
V: TRBV11-3
CDR3: CASSLVIQGAGAFF

D: -
J: TRBJ1-1
V: TRBV5-1
CDR3: CASSLVPGMNTEAFF

D: TRBD1
J: TRBJ2-2
V: TRBV7-3
CDR3: CASSLNPGGSGELFF

D: TRBD1
J: TRBJ2-2
V: TRBV5-1
CDR3: CASSLVQGADTGELFF

D: TRBD1
J: TRBJ1-1
V: TRBV10-3
CDR3: CAITGTANTEAFF

D: TRBD1
J: TRBJ1-1
V: TRBV18
CDR3: CASSPQARGAFF

D: -
J: TRBJ2-1
V: TRBV5-4
CDR3: CASSLDGTAMGEQFF

D: TRBD2
J: TRBJ2-1
V: TRBV5-5
CDR3: CASSLASSGHNEQFF

D: -
J: TRBJ2-3
V: TRBV4-3
CDR3: CASSQGADGTDTQYF

D: TRBD2
J: TRBJ2-1
V: TRBV6-5
CDR3: CASSYGGRAVVEQFF

D: TRBD2
J: TRBJ2-1
V: TRBV7-9
CDR3: CASSFGGLDYNEQFF

D: TRBD1
J: TRBJ1-2
V: TRBV5-1
CDR3: CASSLNEGAGYGYTF

D: -
J: TRBJ2-2
V: TRBV5-4
CDR3: CASSSKVDGELFF

D: -
J: TRBJ2-2
V: TRBV5-1
CDR3: CASSLGVGGELFF

D: TRBD2
J: TRBJ2-5
V: TRBV5-1
CDR3: CASTFGGGETQYF

D: -
J: TRBJ2-1
V: TRBV11-2
CDR3: CASSLVGTTSDEQFF

D: TRBD2
J: TRBJ2-7
V: TRBV7-2
CDR3: CASSLGGGNYEQYF

D: -
J: TRBJ1-3
V: TRBV5-1
CDR3: CASSLSPQGNTIYF

D: TRBD1
J: TRBJ2-2
V: TRBV6-5
CDR3: CASLTGDTGELFF

D: TRBD2
J: TRBJ2-3
V: TRBV7-2
CDR3: CASSLARTSGRSDTQYF

D: -
J: TRBJ1-1
V: TRBV7-3
CDR3: CASSLIGGVNTEAFF

D: -
J: TRBJ2-5
V: TRBV6-1
CDR3: CASSDTGTLWETQYF

D: -
J: TRBJ2-5
V: TRBV9
CDR3: CASSVGERETQYF

D: -
J: TRBJ2-1
V: TRBV27
CDR3: CASSSTLPIRTYEQFF

D: -
J: TRBJ2-7
V: TRBV18
CDR3: CASSPRTDFYEQYF

D: -
J: TRBJ1-1
V: TRBV6-1
CDR3: CASSDSVGAFF

D: -
J: TRBJ1-4
V: TRBV5-6
CDR3: CASSLDPRGEATNEKLFF